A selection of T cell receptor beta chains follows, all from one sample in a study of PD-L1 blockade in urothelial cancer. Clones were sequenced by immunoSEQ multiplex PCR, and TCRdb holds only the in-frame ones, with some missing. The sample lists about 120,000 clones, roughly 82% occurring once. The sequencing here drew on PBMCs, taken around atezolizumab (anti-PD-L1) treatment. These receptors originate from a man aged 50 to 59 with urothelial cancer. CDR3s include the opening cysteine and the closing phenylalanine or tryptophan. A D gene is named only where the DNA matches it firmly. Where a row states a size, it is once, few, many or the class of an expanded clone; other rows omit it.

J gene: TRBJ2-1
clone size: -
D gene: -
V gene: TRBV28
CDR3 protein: CASSLGSGGQFF
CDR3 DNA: TGTGCCAGCAGTTTAGGATCCGGCGGGCAGTTCTTC

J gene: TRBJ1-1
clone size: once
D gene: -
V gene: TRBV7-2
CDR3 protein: CASSPRRESTEAFF
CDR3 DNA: TGTGCCAGCAGCCCGCGCCGGGAAAGCACTGAAGCTTTCTTT

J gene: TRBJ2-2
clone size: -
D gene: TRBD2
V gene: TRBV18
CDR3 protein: CASSPRFGNPRTSGRSTGELFF
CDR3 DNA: TGTGCCAGCTCACCACGGTTTGGAAACCCGCGGACTAGCGGGAGGAGTACCGGGGAGCTGTTTTTT

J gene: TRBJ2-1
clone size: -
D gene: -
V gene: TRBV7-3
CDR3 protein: CASSFQRLSWTEAYNEQFF
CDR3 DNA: TGTGCCAGCAGCTTTCAGCGGCTAAGTTGGACAGAAGCCTACAATGAGCAGTTCTTC

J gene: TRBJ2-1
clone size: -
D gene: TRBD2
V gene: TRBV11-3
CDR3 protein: CASSPPSREGSMNEQFF
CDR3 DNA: TGTGCCAGCAGCCCCCCGTCGCGGGAGGGATCTATGAATGAGCAGTTCTTC

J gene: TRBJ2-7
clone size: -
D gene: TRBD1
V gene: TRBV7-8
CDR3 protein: CASSLPKGQFPHEQYF
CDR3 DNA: TGTGCCAGCAGCTTGCCAAAGGGACAGTTTCCCCACGAGCAGTACTTC

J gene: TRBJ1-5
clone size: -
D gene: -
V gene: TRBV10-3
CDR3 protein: CAISDSGGNQPQHF
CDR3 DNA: TGTGCCATCAGTGATTCGGGGGGCAATCAGCCCCAGCATTTT

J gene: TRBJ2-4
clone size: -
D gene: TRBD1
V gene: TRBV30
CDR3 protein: CAWSHRGRNIQYF
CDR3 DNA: TGTGCCTGGAGTCACAGGGGGCGAAACATTCAGTACTTC

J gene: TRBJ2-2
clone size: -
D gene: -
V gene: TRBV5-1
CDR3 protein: CASSLHRTGELFF
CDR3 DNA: TGCGCCAGCAGCTTACACCGCACCGGGGAGCTGTTTTTT

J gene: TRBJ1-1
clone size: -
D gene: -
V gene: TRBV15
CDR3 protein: CATSNTGNTEAFF
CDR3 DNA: TGTGCCACCAGCAACACAGGAAACACTGAAGCTTTCTTT

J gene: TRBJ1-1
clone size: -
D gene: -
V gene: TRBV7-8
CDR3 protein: CASSAIRQNTEAFF
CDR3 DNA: TGTGCCAGCAGCGCCATACGACAGAACACTGAAGCTTTCTTT

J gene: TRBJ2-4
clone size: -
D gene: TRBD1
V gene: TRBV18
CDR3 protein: CASSTGQGGNIQYF
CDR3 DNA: TGTGCCAGCTCCACCGGACAGGGGGGAAACATTCAGTACTTC

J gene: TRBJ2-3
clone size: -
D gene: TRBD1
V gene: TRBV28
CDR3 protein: CASSLRGQGRPIGDTQYF
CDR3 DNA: TGTGCCAGCAGTTTGAGGGGACAGGGTCGCCCAATAGGCGATACGCAGTATTTT

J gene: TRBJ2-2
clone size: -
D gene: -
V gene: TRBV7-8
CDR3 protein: CASRQTGELFF
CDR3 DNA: TGTGCCAGCAGACAAACCGGGGAGCTGTTTTTT

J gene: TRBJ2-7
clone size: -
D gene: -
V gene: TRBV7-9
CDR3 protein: CASSLVGSATYEQYF
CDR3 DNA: TGTGCCAGCAGCTTAGTAGGTAGCGCGACCTACGAGCAGTACTTC

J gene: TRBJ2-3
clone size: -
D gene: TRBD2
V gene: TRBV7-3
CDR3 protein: CASSLTSGGGTDTQYF
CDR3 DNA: TGTGCCAGCAGCTTAACTTCGGGAGGAGGCACAGATACGCAGTATTTT

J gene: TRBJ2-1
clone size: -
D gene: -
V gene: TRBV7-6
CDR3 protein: CASSFLGQYNEQFF
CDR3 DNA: TGTGCCAGCAGCTTTCTCGGACAGTACAATGAGCAGTTCTTC

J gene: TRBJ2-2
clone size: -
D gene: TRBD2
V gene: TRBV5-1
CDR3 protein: CASSLGTSGSFTGELFF
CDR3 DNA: TGCGCCAGCAGCTTAGGGACTAGCGGGAGTTTCACCGGGGAGCTGTTTTTT

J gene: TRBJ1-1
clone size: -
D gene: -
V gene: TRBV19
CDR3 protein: CASSIAGSTEAFF
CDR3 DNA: TGTGCCAGTAGTATAGCAGGCAGCACTGAAGCTTTCTTT

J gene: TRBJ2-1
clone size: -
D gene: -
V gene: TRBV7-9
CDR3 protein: CASSSGGQVSYNEQFF
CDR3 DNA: TGTGCCAGCAGCAGCGGTGGGCAGGTCTCCTACAATGAGCAGTTCTTC

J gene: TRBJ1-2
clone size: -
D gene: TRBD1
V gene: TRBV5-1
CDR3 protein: CASSFGAGGTYGYTF
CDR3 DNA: TGCGCCAGCAGCTTTGGTGCAGGGGGCACCTATGGCTACACCTTC

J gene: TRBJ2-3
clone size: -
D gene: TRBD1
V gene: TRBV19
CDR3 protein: CASSQGGTDTQYF
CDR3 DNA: TGTGCCAGTTCCCAGGGGGGCACAGATACGCAGTATTTT

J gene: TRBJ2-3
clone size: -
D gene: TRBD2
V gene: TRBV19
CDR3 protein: CASRTSGLAGTDTQYF
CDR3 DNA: TGTGCCAGTAGAACCTCCGGACTAGCGGGCACAGATACGCAGTATTTT

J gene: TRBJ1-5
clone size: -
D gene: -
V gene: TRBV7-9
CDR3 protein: CASSFDGVNQPQHF
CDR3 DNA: TGTGCCAGCAGCTTCGACGGAGTCAATCAGCCCCAGCATTTT

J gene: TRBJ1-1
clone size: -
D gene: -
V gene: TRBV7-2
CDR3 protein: CASSPEPRPALAFF
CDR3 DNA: TGTGCCAGCAGCCCCGAACCGCGGCCAGCCCTGGCTTTCTTT

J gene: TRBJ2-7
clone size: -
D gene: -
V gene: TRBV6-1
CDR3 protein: CASQPGTQADEQYF
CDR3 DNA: TGTGCCAGCCAACCGGGAACGCAGGCTGACGAGCAGTACTTC

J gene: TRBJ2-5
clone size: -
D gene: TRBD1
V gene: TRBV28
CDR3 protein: CASSQGARETQYF
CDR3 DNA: TGTGCCAGCAGCCAGGGGGCTAGGGAGACCCAGTACTTC

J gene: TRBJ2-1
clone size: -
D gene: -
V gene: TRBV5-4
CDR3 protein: CASSLLQVSYNEQFF
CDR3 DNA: TGTGCCAGCAGCTTGTTACAGGTGTCCTACAATGAGCAGTTCTTC

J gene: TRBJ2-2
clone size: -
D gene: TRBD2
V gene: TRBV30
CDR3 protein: CALSPSGSGGVGELFF
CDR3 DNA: TGTGCCCTAAGTCCTAGCGGGAGCGGGGGGGTCGGGGAGCTGTTTTTT

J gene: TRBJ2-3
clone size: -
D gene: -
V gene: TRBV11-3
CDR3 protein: CASSLGSWGGADTQYF
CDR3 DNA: TGTGCCAGCAGCTTAGGTTCTTGGGGGGGCGCAGATACGCAGTATTTT

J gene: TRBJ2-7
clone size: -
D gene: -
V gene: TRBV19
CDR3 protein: CASSISGSSYEQYF
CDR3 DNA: TGTGCCAGTAGTATCTCAGGGTCATCCTACGAGCAGTACTTC

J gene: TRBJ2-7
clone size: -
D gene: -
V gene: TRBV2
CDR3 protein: CASTGTSRYEQYF
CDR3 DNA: TGTGCCAGCACAGGGACTTCTCGCTACGAGCAGTACTTC

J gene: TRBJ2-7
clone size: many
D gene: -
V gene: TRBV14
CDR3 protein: CASSQASGPEQYF
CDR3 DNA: TGTGCCAGCAGCCAAGCTTCAGGGCCCGAGCAGTACTTC

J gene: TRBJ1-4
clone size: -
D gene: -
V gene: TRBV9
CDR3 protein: CASSPQVTTNEKLFF
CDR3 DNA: TGTGCCAGCAGCCCCCAGGTTACAACTAATGAAAAACTGTTTTTT

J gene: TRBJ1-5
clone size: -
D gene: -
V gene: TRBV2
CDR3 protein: CASSRLDRYQPQHF
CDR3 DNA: TGTGCCAGCAGCAGATTGGACAGATATCAGCCCCAGCATTTT

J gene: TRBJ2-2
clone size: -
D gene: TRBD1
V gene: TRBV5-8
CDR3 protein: CASSFRGQGRDTGELFF
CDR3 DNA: TGTGCCAGCAGCTTTCGTGGACAGGGGCGGGACACCGGGGAGCTGTTTTTT

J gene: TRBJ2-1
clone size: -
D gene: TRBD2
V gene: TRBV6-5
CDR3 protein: CASSWTRIHEQFF
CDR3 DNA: TGTGCCAGCAGTTGGACTAGGATCCATGAGCAGTTCTTC

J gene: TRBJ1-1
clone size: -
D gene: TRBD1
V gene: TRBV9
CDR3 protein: CASSPGQGVKAFF
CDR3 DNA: TGTGCCAGCAGCCCGGGACAGGGGGTAAAAGCTTTCTTT

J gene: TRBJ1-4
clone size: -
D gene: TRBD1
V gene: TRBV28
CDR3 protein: CASRRPDGQGWEKLFF
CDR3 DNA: TGTGCCAGCAGGCGACCTGACGGACAGGGGTGGGAAAAACTGTTTTTT

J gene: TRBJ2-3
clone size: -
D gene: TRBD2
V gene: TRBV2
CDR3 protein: CASTNLAGGGTDTQYF
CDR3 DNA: TGTGCCAGCACAAACTTAGCGGGGGGTGGCACAGATACGCAGTATTTT

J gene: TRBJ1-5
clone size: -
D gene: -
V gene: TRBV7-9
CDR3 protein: CASSLGAGATNQPQHF
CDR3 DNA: TGTGCCAGCAGCTTAGGCGCAGGGGCCACCAATCAGCCCCAGCATTTT

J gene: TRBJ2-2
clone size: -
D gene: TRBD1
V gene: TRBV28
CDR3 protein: CASSAIRGQGTYHTGELFF
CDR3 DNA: TGTGCCAGCAGTGCGATCCGGGGACAGGGTACCTACCACACCGGGGAGCTGTTTTTT

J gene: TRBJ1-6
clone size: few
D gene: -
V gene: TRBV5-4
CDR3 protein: CASSLGQVNSPLHF
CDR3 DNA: TGTGCCAGCAGCTTGGGACAGGTCAATTCACCCCTCCACTTT

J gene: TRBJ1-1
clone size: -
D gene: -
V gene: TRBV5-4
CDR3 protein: CASSLVSSNTEAFF
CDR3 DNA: TGTGCCAGCAGCTTGGTAAGCTCGAACACTGAAGCTTTCTTT

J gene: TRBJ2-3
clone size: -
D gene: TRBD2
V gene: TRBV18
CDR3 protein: CASSPPTSRADTQYF
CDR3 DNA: TGTGCCAGCTCACCACCGACTAGCAGGGCAGATACGCAGTATTTT

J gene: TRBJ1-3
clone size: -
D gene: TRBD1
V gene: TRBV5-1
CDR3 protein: CASSIRQGAGNTIYF
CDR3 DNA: TGCGCCAGCAGCATCAGACAGGGGGCTGGAAACACCATATATTTT

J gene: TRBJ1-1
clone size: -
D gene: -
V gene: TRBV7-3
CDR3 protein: CASSKTGSTEAFF
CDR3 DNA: TGTGCCAGCAGCAAAACAGGGAGCACTGAAGCTTTCTTT

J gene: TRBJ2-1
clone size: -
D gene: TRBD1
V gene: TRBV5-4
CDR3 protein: CASSKRQGAIYNEQFF
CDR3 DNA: TGTGCCAGCAGCAAAAGACAGGGAGCCATTTACAATGAGCAGTTCTTC

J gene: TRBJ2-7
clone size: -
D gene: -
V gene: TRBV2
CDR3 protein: CASRQGLVGSYEQYF
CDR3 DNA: TGTGCCAGCAGACAGGGCCTAGTGGGCTCCTACGAGCAGTACTTC

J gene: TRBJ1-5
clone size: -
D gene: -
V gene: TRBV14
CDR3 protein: CASSRTRVGPQHF
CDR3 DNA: TGTGCCAGCAGCCGGACAAGGGTTGGCCCCCAGCATTTT

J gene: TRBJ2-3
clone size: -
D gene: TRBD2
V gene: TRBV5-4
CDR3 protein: CASSPRLAASTDTQYF
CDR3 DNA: TGTGCCAGCAGCCCTCGACTAGCGGCTAGCACAGATACGCAGTATTTT

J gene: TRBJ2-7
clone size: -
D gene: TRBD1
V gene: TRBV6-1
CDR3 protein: CASRNRGPGYEQYF
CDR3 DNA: TGTGCCAGCAGAAACAGGGGACCTGGCTACGAGCAGTACTTC

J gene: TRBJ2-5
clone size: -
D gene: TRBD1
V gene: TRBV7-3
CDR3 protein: CASSWGTGAYGETQYF
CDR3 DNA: TGTGCCAGCAGCTGGGGTACAGGGGCCTACGGGGAGACCCAGTACTTC

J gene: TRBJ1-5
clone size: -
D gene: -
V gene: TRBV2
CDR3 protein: CASSEGSWGGQPQHF
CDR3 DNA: TGTGCCAGCAGTGAAGGATCCTGGGGAGGGCAGCCCCAGCATTTT

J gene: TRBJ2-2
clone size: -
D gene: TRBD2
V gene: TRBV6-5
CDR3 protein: CASRLAGANTGELFF
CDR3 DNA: TGTGCCAGCAGACTAGCGGGAGCGAACACCGGGGAGCTGTTTTTT

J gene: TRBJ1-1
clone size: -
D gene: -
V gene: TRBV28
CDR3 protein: CASTTITEAFF
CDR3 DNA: TGTGCCAGCACAACTATCACTGAAGCTTTCTTT

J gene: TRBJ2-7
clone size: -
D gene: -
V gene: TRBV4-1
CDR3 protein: CASSQDLGDFYEQYF
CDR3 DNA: TGCGCCAGCAGCCAAGACTTGGGGGACTTCTACGAGCAGTACTTC

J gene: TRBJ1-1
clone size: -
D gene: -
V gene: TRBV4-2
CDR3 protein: CASSQDSGTEAFF
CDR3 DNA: TGTGCCAGCAGCCAAGACTCAGGGACTGAAGCTTTCTTT

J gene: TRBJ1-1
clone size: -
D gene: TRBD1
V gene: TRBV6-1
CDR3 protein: CASSATGGMPEAFF
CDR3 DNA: TGTGCCAGCAGTGCAACAGGGGGCATGCCTGAAGCTTTCTTT